Each of the 15 T cell receptor beta chains below was sequenced from the same sample in a study of PD-1 blockade in classical Hodgkin lymphoma. Libraries were prepared by immunoSEQ multiplex PCR; TCRdb keeps only in-frame clonotypes and omits some of them. The sample comprises 90,000 to 100,000 clones, more than 70% of which are singletons, and 9.4% rests with the top ten. Time point given: cycle 4 day 1 (C4D1), after more than five weeks of nivolumab. Every patient experienced relapse after autologous stem cell transplantation, and brentuximab vedotin exposure varied. The sample in question was peripheral blood mononuclear cells (PBMCs), obtained before the fourth cycle of nivolumab. The receptors were sampled from a human donor with classical Hodgkin lymphoma.

The CDR3 DNA reads as TGTGCCAGCAAGGAGGGTGGCGGGATTGGGGAGCTGTTTTTT. It specifies CASKEGGGIGELFF. V gene TRBV6-5 combines with J gene TRBJ2-2; a weak D match, TRBD2 (6 bases). Between the trimmed V and J ends, which lost 7 bases and 8 bases, there was a span of 17 bases. Looked up from germline, CDR1 is MNHEY and CDR2 is SVGAGI. The CDR3 consists of 14 residues.

The chain recombines TRBV27 with TRBJ2-7; perhaps TRBD1 as D (6 bases). Germline assignment: CDR1 MNHEY and CDR2 SMNVEV (reference sequence). Trimming left V 6 bases short and J 6 bases short, with 21 bases between. The CDR3 spans 15 residues. This CDR3 reads CASSPVYRDGFEQYF. The CDR3 bases are TGTGCCAGCAGCCCTGTGTACAGGGATGGCTTCGAGCAGTACTTC.

This chain connects TRBV6-5 to TRBJ2-7; the D gene could be TRBD1 or TRBD2 (5 bases each). Trimming took 1 base from V and 1 from J, leaving 11 bases between them. The V gene's germline CDR1 is MNHEY and CDR2 SVGAGI. CDR3 length equals 15 residues. As DNA, the CDR3 is TGTGCCAGCAGTTACTTCGGGACCGCGTCCTACGAGCAGTACTTC. Translation: CASSYFGTASYEQYF.

The V and J genes are TRBV20-1 and TRBJ2-7; D perhaps matches TRBD2 (6 bases). Germline loops: CDR1 DFQATT, CDR2 SNEGSKA (reference sequence). Between the trimmed V and J ends, which lost 2 bases and 4 bases, there was a span of 6 bases. CDR3 size: 11 residues. The CDR3 coding sequence is TGCAGTGCTAGACTAGCGTACGAGCAGTACTTC. It codes for CSARLAYEQYF.

V is TRBV28 and J is TRBJ2-7, with 12 bases fitting TRBD1. The CDR3 contains 15 residues. After removal of 5 bases from V and 7 bases from J, the junction contained 9 bases not matched to a gene. Germline CDR1 MDHEN, CDR2 SYDVKM. The CDR3 here is CASSAPGQGAWEQYF. In DNA form, the CDR3 reads TGTGCCAGCAGTGCACCGGGACAGGGGGCGTGGGAGCAGTACTTC.

This chain connects TRBV7-2 to TRBJ2-5; 10 bases line up with TRBD2. V shed 1 base and J 5 bases; nucleotides not matched to a gene: 7. This CDR3 region has 16 residues. Germline CDR1 reads SGHTA; CDR2 reads FQGNSA. The CDR3 here is CASSLEGLAGVETQYF. The CDR3 DNA reads TGTGCCAGCAGCTTAGAGGGTCTAGCGGGAGTGGAGACCCAGTACTTC.

This clone is a singleton in its sample. The CDR3 DNA reads TGTGCCATCAGTGCCCAGGGAAGTAATGGCTACACCTTC. Translating gives CAISAQGSNGYTF. This chain links TRBV10-3 with TRBJ1-2; D perhaps matches TRBD1 (5 bases). This CDR3 is 13 amino acids long. Germline V lookup: CDR1 ENHRY, CDR2 SYGVKD. Trimming left V 4 bases short and J 6 bases short, with 12 bases between.

J is TRBJ1-1 and V is TRBV5-1; 8 bases match TRBD1. The CDR3 covers 16 residues. Germline lookup yields CDR1 SGHRS and CDR2 YFSETQ. J lost 1 base, V lost 0 bases, and 5 bases had no gene match. The CDR3 protein is CASSLDQGAGNTEAFF. In DNA form, the CDR3 reads TGCGCCAGCAGCTTGGACCAGGGGGCTGGGAACACTGAAGCTTTCTTT. Drawing the rest from reference TRBV5-1 and TRBJ1-1, the complete variable domain is KAGVTQTPRYLIKTRGQQVTLSCSPISGHRSVSWYQQTPGQGLQFLFEYFSETQRNKGNFPGRFSGRQFSNSRSEMNVSTLELGDSALYLCASSLDQGAGNTEAFFGQGTRLTVV.

In this sample, this clone turned up a few times. The J gene is TRBJ2-2, the V gene TRBV6-5, with a weak D call TRBD2 (7 bases). The CDR3 is 16 amino acids. The V gene's germline CDR1 is MNHEY and CDR2 SVGAGI. Between the trimmed V and J ends, which lost 3 bases and 1 base, there was a span of 12 bases. The CDR3 spells CASSYTGGWNTGELFF. The CDR3 DNA sequence: TGTGCCAGCAGTTATACGGGGGGCTGGAACACCGGGGAGCTGTTTTTT.

CDR3 coding DNA: TGTGCCAGCACCCAAGGGAGGGCCCTCACAGATACGCAGTATTTT. It yields the protein CASTQGRALTDTQYF. The chain is built from TRBV27 and TRBJ2-3; TRBD2 agrees at 7 bases. Trimming removed 7 bases from V and 2 bases from J; junction bases left unmatched: 9. This CDR3 is 15 amino acids long. Germline V gene sequence: CDR1 MNHEY, CDR2 SMNVEV (reference sequence).

As to this clone: Other DNA sequences in this sample translate to the same CDR3. This chain joins TRBV7-9 and TRBJ1-2; D not resolved. From germline, CDR1 is SEHNR and CDR2 FQNEAQ (reference sequence). Between the trimmed V and J ends, which lost 1 base and 7 bases, there was a span of 7 bases. The CDR3 extends over 12 amino acids. CDR3 sequence (DNA): TGTGCCAGCAGCTTAGACCGGGGTGGCTACACCTTC. Its translation: CASSLDRGGYTF.

The chain uses TRBV7-2 and TRBJ2-7; 9 bases match TRBD1. With V trimmed by 4 bases and J by 2 bases, 6 bases remained unmatched. The CDR3 sequence is 15 residues long. Germline CDR1 SGHTA, CDR2 FQGNSA. The CDR3 sequence is CASSYRRQGAYEQYF. The CDR3 DNA follows: TGTGCCAGCAGCTACCGGAGACAGGGGGCCTACGAGCAGTACTTC.

The chain is built from TRBV7-8 and TRBJ1-2; unclear D gene. CDR3 length equals 13 residues. Trimming took 5 bases from V and 2 from J, leaving 9 bases between them. Germline CDR1 and CDR2: SGHVS and FQNEAQ. The CDR3 coding sequence is TGTGCCAGCAGCCCCGGACGGAACTATGGCTACACCTTC. It codes for CASSPGRNYGYTF.

The chain combines TRBV12-5 with TRBJ2-2; 8 nucleotides line up with TRBD2. CDR3 length equals 19 residues. V shed 0 bases and J 3 bases; nucleotides not matched to a gene: 12. The germline gives CDR1 LGHNT, CDR2 FRNRAP. This CDR3 is CASGLVELRGDLYTGELFF. For the CDR3, the DNA is TGTGCTAGTGGTTTGGTGGAGTTGCGGGGGGATTTGTACACCGGGGAGCTGTTTTTT. Drawing the rest from reference TRBV12-5 and TRBJ2-2, the complete variable domain is DARVTQTPRHKVTEMGQEVTMRCQPILGHNTVFWYRQTMMQGLELLAYFRNRAPLDDSGMPKDRFSAEMPDATLATLKIQPSEPRDSAVYFCASGLVELRGDLYTGELFFGEGSRLTVL.

The V and J genes are TRBV5-4 and TRBJ1-1; no firm D call. V was shortened by 2 bases and J by 0 bases, with 11 bases between the two germline ends. The CDR3 runs to 15 residues. Germline V gene lookup returns CDR1 SGHNT and CDR2 YYREEE (reference sequence). The CDR3 reads CASSFPGYMNTEAFF. DNA of the CDR3: TGTGCCAGCAGCTTCCCTGGTTACATGAACACTGAAGCTTTCTTT.